This T cell receptor beta chain was captured in a study of T-cell memory formation after mild COVID-19. Study-wide points: Cross-reactive memory seemingly joined, as some responding clones were found in pre-infection memory. Contracting clones from day 15 to 85 had balanced CD4/CD8; later expanders favoured CD4+. Contracting CD4+ clones sat mainly in CM and EM; CD8+ in EMRA.

The junction had 10 bases not matched to a gene; V was cut back by 4 bases and J by 8 bases. CDR1 and CDR2 (germline): SGHRS, YFSETQ. The CDR3 totals 15 residues. TCRdb redid the calling of the 5' RACE reads with MiXCR, one entry per CDR3 protein. The sample gives fewer than 250,000 distinct CDR3 sequences, over 9.5% of which show up once; roughly 3.2% is in the top ten. On this clonotype itself: Its antigen remains unidentified.

This clonotype was sampled from a man aged 18 to 29 who had mild COVID-19 (a few samples of this study predate the infection). Cell type and time point are not known. The chain employs TRBV5-1 and TRBJ2-1; 9 nucleotides line up with TRBD1. The sample consisted of PBMCs or a T cell subset sorted from them (not recorded which). Here the CDR3 reads CASSGGTGINDEQFF. The CDR3 DNA reads as TGCGCCAGCAGCGGCGGGACAGGGATTAACGATGAGCAGTTCTTC.